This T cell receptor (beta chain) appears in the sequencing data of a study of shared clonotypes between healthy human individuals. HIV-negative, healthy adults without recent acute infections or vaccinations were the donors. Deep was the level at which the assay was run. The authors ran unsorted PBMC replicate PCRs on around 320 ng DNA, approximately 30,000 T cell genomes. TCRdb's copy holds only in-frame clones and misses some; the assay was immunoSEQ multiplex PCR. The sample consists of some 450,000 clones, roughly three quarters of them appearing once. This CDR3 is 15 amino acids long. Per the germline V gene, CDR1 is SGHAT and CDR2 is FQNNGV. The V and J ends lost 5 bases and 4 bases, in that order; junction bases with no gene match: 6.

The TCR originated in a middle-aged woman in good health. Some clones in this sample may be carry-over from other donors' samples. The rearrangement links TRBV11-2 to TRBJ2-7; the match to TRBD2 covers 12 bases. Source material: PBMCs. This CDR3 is CASSPLTSGSYEQYF. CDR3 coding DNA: TGTGCCAGCAGCCCACTGACTAGCGGGAGTTACGAGCAGTACTTC.